Following are 10 T cell receptor beta chains from one sample sequenced in a study of T cell responses to AZD1222 COVID-19 vaccine. Method: immunoSEQ multiplex PCR; TCRdb's copy keeps in-frame clones and lacks some. The table shows about 170,000 clones, with approximately 90% occurring only once. The sample here was peripheral blood, taken on day 0 of AZD1222 vaccination. These receptor sequences come from an adult in good health.

The V gene is TRBV28, the J gene TRBJ1-3, with D perhaps TRBD1 (6 bases). The germline CDR1 and CDR2 sequences are MDHEN and SYDVKM. V was clipped by 8 bases and J by 4 bases, with 18 bases between them. CDR3 length: 15 residues. The CDR3 bases are TGTGCCAGCGCCTTGGGGGGGGCCGGCGGAAACACCATATATTTT. Its protein is CASALGGAGGNTIYF.

The table lists this clone with a count of one. The chain uses TRBV9 and TRBJ1-2; no clear D gene. This CDR3 spans 14 amino acids. From germline, CDR1 is SGDLS and CDR2 YYNGEE. V shed 4 bases and J shed 0 bases, with 10 bases lying between them. The CDR3 region is CASSPTNSNYGYTF. CDR3 DNA: TGTGCCAGCAGCCCCACAAATTCTAACTATGGCTACACCTTC. The whole variable domain, remainder taken from reference TRBV9 and TRBJ1-2, is DSGVTQTPKHLITATGQRVTLRCSPRSGDLSVYWYQQSLDQGLQFLIQYYNGEERAKGNILERFSAQQFPDLHSELNLSSLELGDSALYFCASSPTNSNYGYTFGSGTRLTVV.

The chain recombines TRBV5-6 with TRBJ1-1, with D hard to call. The V and J ends lost 3 bases and 5 bases respectively, with 8 bases between them. CDR3 size: 12 residues. Per the germline V gene, CDR1 is SGHDT and CDR2 is YYEEEE. CDR3 protein: CASSSLGTEAFF. For the CDR3, the DNA is TGTGCCAGCAGCTCGTTAGGGACTGAAGCTTTCTTT.

This chain links TRBV28 with TRBJ1-4, with a possible D match to TRBD1 (6 bases). V was clipped by 8 bases and J by 5 bases, with 15 bases between them. This CDR3 has 14 amino acids. From germline, CDR1 is MDHEN and CDR2 SYDVKM. The CDR3 loop reads CASLLAGANEKLFF. Written as DNA, the CDR3 is TGTGCCAGCCTCCTAGCAGGGGCAAATGAAAAACTGTTTTTT.

The V gene is TRBV27, the J gene TRBJ1-5; weak D call: TRBD1 (5 bases). The CDR3 runs 14 residues. CDR1 and CDR2 from the germline V gene are MNHEY and SMNVEV (reference sequence). Trimming removed 5 bases at V and 4 bases at J, with 12 bases between. CDR3 nucleotides: TGTGCCAGCAGTCTACTTCAGGGAAATCAGCCCCAGCATTTT. Protein sequence: CASSLLQGNQPQHF.

This clone was picked up a small number of times. V and J are TRBV28 and TRBJ1-2; D not certain. V gave up 7 bases and J gave up 0 bases, with 12 bases separating them. CDR1 MDHEN and CDR2 SYDVKM come from the germline V gene. The CDR3 runs 14 residues. The CDR3 DNA is TGTGCCAGCACTCCCCTCGTGGCTAACTATGGCTACACCTTC. As protein: CASTPLVANYGYTF.

This clone has only a few counts. V is TRBV9 and J is TRBJ2-1, with D maybe TRBD1 (5 bases). Trimming stripped 1 base from V and 8 bases from J, with 16 bases between. Germline V gene sequence: CDR1 SGDLS, CDR2 YYNGEE. CDR3 length equals 15 residues. This CDR3 reads CASSVLDTPRDEQFF. The DNA of the CDR3 is TGTGCCAGCAGCGTACTGGACACCCCTAGGGATGAGCAGTTCTTC.

CDR3 DNA sequence: TGTGCCACGGGCCATAACTATGGCTACACCTTC. It specifies CATGHNYGYTF. The V call is TRBV6-5, the J call TRBJ1-2, with D unresolved. The CDR3 totals 11 residues. Germline values: CDR1 MNHEY, CDR2 SVGAGI. Trimming removed 10 bases at V and 1 base at J, with 7 bases between.

This chain connects TRBV3-1 (or the pseudogene TRBV3-2) to TRBJ2-7, with 7 bases matching TRBD2. This CDR3 is 15 amino acids long. With 3 bases clipped from V and 5 bases from J, the junction kept 10 bases outside the gene matches. From germline, CDR1 is LGHDT and CDR2 YNNKEL (reference sequence). The CDR3 DNA sequence: TGTGCCAGCAGCCACCTAAGCGGGGCCCGACACGAGCAGTACTTC. Translation: CASSHLSGARHEQYF.

The chain uses TRBV19 and TRBJ1-2, with D uncertain. The CDR3 length is 13 residues. Germline V gene lookup returns CDR1 LNHDA and CDR2 SQIVND (reference sequence). V lost 7 bases and J lost 4, with 13 bases in between. The CDR3 nucleotides are TGTGCCAGTACTCCTAGGAGCTCCTATGGCTACACCTTC. Protein product: CASTPRSSYGYTF.